This T cell receptor beta chain was obtained from a study of blood T cell repertoires in COVID-19. Study at large: The cDNA or gDNA used as material had been derived from T cells, B-cell-depleted T cells, or PBMCs.

The CDR3 loop spans 16 amino acids. Trimming at V came to 5 bases and at J to 2 bases, leaving 6 bases not matched to a gene. From germline, CDR1 is SGHTA and CDR2 FQGTGA. Assay: immunoSEQ multiplex PCR; the TCRdb copy retains only in-frame clones and omits some. The sample comprises a few hundred thousand clones, over 80% of which are singletons, and approximately 5.4% rests with the top ten. V and J are TRBV7-3 and TRBJ2-5; 12 bases agree with TRBD2. The receptor was isolated from a woman in her fifties or sixties who had recovered from COVID-19. The sample consisted of PBMCs or T cells enriched from blood (not recorded which). As DNA, the CDR3 is TGTGCCAGCAGCCCCGAAGGACTAGCGGGACAAGAGACCCAGTACTTC. This sequence encodes CASSPEGLAGQETQYF. The whole variable domain, remainder taken from reference TRBV7-3 and TRBJ2-5, is GAGVSQTPSNKVTEKGKYVELRCDPISGHTALYWYRQSLGQGPEFLIYFQGTGAADDSGLPNDRFFAVRPEGSVSTLKIQRTERGDSAVYLCASSPEGLAGQETQYFGPGTRLLVL.